This T cell receptor beta chain is from a study of radiotherapy plus CTLA-4 blockade in lung cancer. Study-wide background: More than 15% of enrolled patients responded objectively, and 31% had disease control.

Sequenced by immunoSEQ multiplex PCR; TCRdb stores in-frame clones only, minus some. The sample consists of around 100,000 clones, 81% of them appearing once. Findings and limits, study-wide: In blood, after radiotherapy plus ipilimumab, tumor-derived TCR clones expanded.

Chemo-refractory metastatic non-small-cell lung cancer patients received focal radiation with ipilimumab CTLA-4 blockade. In the case of this clone: Its cognate antigen is unknown.

This TCR was sampled from a human donor with non-small cell lung cancer that progressed on radiotherapy plus ipilimumab. Some clones in this sample may be carry-over from other donors' samples. This specimen was peripheral blood, taken from a patient treated with radiotherapy plus ipilimumab.

The CDR3 DNA follows: TGTGCCAGCAGTCGCGGGGGGAACAATGAGCAGTTCTTC. Protein product: CASSRGGNNEQFF. The chain carries TRBV7-3 and TRBJ2-1, with 8 bases that match TRBD2. Trimming at V came to 6 bases and at J to 5 bases, leaving 3 bases not matched to a gene. Germline-derived CDR1 and CDR2 are SGHTA and FQGTGA. CDR3 length equals 13 residues.